This T cell receptor (beta chain) was captured by sequencing in a study of shared clonotypes between healthy human individuals. Per sorted-subset replicate PCR, input was around 220 ng DNA, representing about 30,000 T cell genomes. Profiling relied on immunoSEQ multiplex PCR, and the TCRdb table lists in-frame clones only, not all of them. The sample records hundreds of thousands of clones, approximately 95% being singletons. CD45RO-negative CD8 cells positively selected for CCR7 made up the naive population, which excluded terminally differentiated effector memory CD45RA+ cells. From germline, CDR1 is SGHVS and CDR2 FQNEAQ. Trimming at V came to 5 bases and at J to 2 bases, leaving 11 bases not matched to a gene. The CDR3 runs to 16 residues.

What was sequenced was naive CD8+ T cells sorted from blood. The receptor comes from a young woman in good health. V usage is TRBV7-8 and J usage is TRBJ1-2, with 7 positions matching TRBD1. This CDR3 reads CASSPRTGPGNYGYTF. In DNA form, the CDR3 reads TGTGCCAGCAGCCCCCGGACAGGCCCCGGGAACTATGGCTACACCTTC.